This T cell receptor (beta chain) was recovered during a study of shared clonotypes between healthy human individuals. The protocol was immunoSEQ multiplex PCR, while the TCRdb copy is restricted to in-frame clones and leaves out a portion. In the table there are around 450,000 clones, around 79% of which are singletons. The V segment lost 5 bases and the J segment 5 bases; nucleotides outside the gene matches: 20. The CDR3 is 20 residues long. Germline V lookup: CDR1 KGHSH, CDR2 LQKENI. Donors were Caucasian adults residing in Nashville, Tennessee, USA. The TCR was taken from a woman in her thirties or forties in good health. Some clones in this sample may be carry-over from other donors' samples. Material: PBMCs. The chain has TRBV18 and TRBJ2-7, with 14 bases aligning to TRBD2. The CDR3 DNA sequence: TGTGCCAGCTCAGATCCGGGACTAGCGGGAGTATTCGCCACTCTCCACGAGCAGTACTTC. Protein: CASSDPGLAGVFATLHEQYF.